This T cell receptor (beta chain) emerged from a study of OX40 agonist ivuxolimab in advanced cancers. Overall study: Intravenous ivuxolimab at 0.01 to 10 mg/kg was given to patients every 2 weeks.

Study-wide points: People who partly responded at 0.1-3.0 mg/kg had some of the least clonal expansion seen. The mean number of expanded clones was higher in CD8+ T cells than in CD4+.

For this clone: Its matching antigen is unknown.

At cycle 4 day 1, cycle 7 day 1, and baseline, blood was sampled. The repertoire was sequenced with immunoSEQ multiplex PCR; TCRdb's copy has only in-frame clones and lacks some. The sample includes around 80,000 clones, around 88% of them seen just once. Specimen: CD4+ or CD8+ T cells sorted from blood, collected in a trial of the OX40 agonist ivuxolimab. The origin of this receptor is an adult with an advanced solid tumor such as melanoma, head and neck, liver or kidney cancer.

CDR3 protein: CASSYGSRLAAYEQYF. CDR3 nucleotides: TGTGCCAGCAGTTACGGGTCGAGACTAGCGGCCTACGAGCAGTACTTC. The rearrangement joins TRBV6-5 to TRBJ2-7, with 9 nucleotides matching TRBD2. Per the germline V gene, CDR1 is MNHEY and CDR2 is SVGAGI. There are 16 residues in the CDR3. With V trimmed by 2 bases and J by 2 bases, 7 bases remained unmatched.